These 27 T cell receptor beta chains share one sample of origin, sequenced in a study of TIL therapy for anti-PD-1-resistant metastatic lung cancer (dated by TCRdb to the early 2020s). TCR beta CDR3 regions were amplified from genomic DNA by bias-controlled multiplex PCR with the immunoSEQ v3 hsTCRB kit. Drawn from immuneACCESS, this table holds only the in-frame rearrangements with V and J called that TCRdb kept. Clones are partly lost; checked studies trace under half to an unresolved V gene and leave the rest unexplained. The sample profile shows approximately 97,000 clones; less than 70% of them were found once. Together, the top ten hold approximately 9.9% of the sample. This sample's time point label indicates: pre-treatment sample, taken before nivolumab and TIL therapy. The baseline tumor samples, taken from the same resection that was used to grow TIL, were excised metastases, most often pleural nodules or supraclavicular lymph nodes.

Source: tumor tissue, taken at baseline. The receptors here all came from a person aged 25 to 85 with non-small cell lung cancer.

This chain links TRBV11-1 with TRBJ2-1; D gene uncertain. Germline-derived CDR1 and CDR2 are SGHAT and FQDESV (reference sequence). V dropped 3 bases and J dropped 9 bases, with 12 bases sitting between them. The CDR3 totals 13 residues. CDR3 region: CASSFGQVGEQFF. Written as DNA, the CDR3 is TGTGCCAGCAGCTTTGGCCAGGTGGGTGAGCAGTTCTTC.

This chain connects TRBV19 to TRBJ2-4; the D gene could be TRBD1 or TRBD2 (5 bases each). CDR1 and CDR2 (germline): LNHDA, SQIVND (reference sequence). The germline V and J ends were trimmed by 7 bases and 0 bases, with 13 bases remaining between them. This CDR3 spans 15 amino acids. Written as DNA, the CDR3 is TGTGCCAGTAAGGGGATCGGGGAAGCCAAAAACATTCAGTACTTC. It translates to CASKGIGEAKNIQYF.

This clone appeared a few times. The V and J genes are TRBV13 and TRBJ1-1, with D possibly being TRBD1 (5 bases). The CDR3 totals 13 residues. Trimming took 0 bases from V and 8 from J, leaving 10 bases between them. Germline assignment: CDR1 PRHDT and CDR2 FYEKMQ (reference sequence). This CDR3 is CASSLGFGAEAFF. The CDR3 region has the DNA TGTGCCAGCAGCTTAGGTTTTGGGGCCGAAGCTTTCTTT.

This clone has only a few counts. J is TRBJ2-2 and V is TRBV19, with 7 bases that match TRBD2. Germline V gene data show CDR1 as LNHDA and CDR2 as SQIVND (reference sequence). The CDR3 consists of 14 residues. V dropped 10 bases and J dropped 6; count of bases not matched to a gene: 11. Here the CDR3 DNA reads TGTGCCACTTCTGGGTGGGAGGGACCCGGGGAGCTGTTTTTT. The encoded protein is CATSGWEGPGELFF.

The J gene is TRBJ2-7, the V gene TRBV30, with 8 bases fitting TRBD2. Germline CDR1 and CDR2: GTSNPN and SVGIG (reference sequence). The junction had 11 bases not matched to a gene; V was cut back by 0 bases and J by 1 base. The CDR3 spans 17 residues. The chain's CDR3 is CAWSVPRGGSGSYEQYF. CDR3 bases: TGTGCCTGGAGTGTCCCCCGCGGGGGGTCCGGATCCTACGAGCAGTACTTC.

V usage is TRBV6-2 or TRBV6-3 and J usage is TRBJ2-7; D is uncertain. The CDR3 totals 11 residues. CDR1 MNHEY and CDR2 SVGEGT come from the germline V gene. V lost 4 bases and J lost 2, with 3 bases in between. CDR3 DNA: TGTGCCAGCAGTTCGGCCTACGAGCAGTACTTC. Its protein product is CASSSAYEQYF.

This clone was seen only once. The J gene is TRBJ2-5, the V gene TRBV7-9, with a possible D match to TRBD2 (6 bases). Deletions cut 2 bases from V and 1 base from J, with 8 bases between. Germline V gives CDR1 SEHNR, CDR2 FQNEAQ (reference sequence). The CDR3 sequence is 14 residues long. CDR3: CASSLFGGQETQYF. CDR3 sequence (DNA): TGTGCCAGCAGCTTATTCGGGGGCCAAGAGACCCAGTACTTC.

The chain recombines TRBV5-1 with TRBJ2-1; TRBD1 matches at 10 bases. This CDR3 spans 17 amino acids. CDR1 is SGHRS and CDR2 is YFSETQ in the germline V gene. Trimming took 4 bases from V and 3 from J; bases not matched to a gene: 10. This CDR3 reads CASSHGTGDLLYNEQFF. The CDR3 coding sequence is TGCGCCAGCAGCCATGGGACAGGGGATCTTCTCTACAATGAGCAGTTCTTC. The entire variable domain, with the rest obtained from reference TRBV5-1 and TRBJ2-1, is as follows: KAGVTQTPRYLIKTRGQQVTLSCSPISGHRSVSWYQQTPGQGLQFLFEYFSETQRNKGNFPGRFSGRQFSNSRSEMNVSTLELGDSALYLCASSHGTGDLLYNEQFFGPGTRLTVL.

V is TRBV29-1 and J is TRBJ1-2, with TRBD1 matching over 7 bases. V gave up 1 base and J gave up 2 bases; unmatched junction bases: 4. This CDR3 has 14 residues. Germline V gives CDR1 SQVTM, CDR2 ANQGSEA. In DNA, the CDR3 is TGCAGCGTTGAAGGGGACAGCCGAAACTATGGCTACACCTTC. It is translated as CSVEGDSRNYGYTF.

V gene TRBV5-4 combines with J gene TRBJ1-6; D not certain. Per germline, CDR1 SGHNT and CDR2 YYREEE (reference sequence). This CDR3 contains 14 residues. Trimming shortened V by 2 bases and J by 11 bases, and 14 bases separated the two germline ends. The CDR3 loop reads CASSFLWGWTPLHF. The CDR3 DNA reads TGTGCCAGCAGCTTCCTATGGGGTTGGACACCCCTCCACTTT.

This clone occurred once. This chain uses TRBV5-1 with TRBJ2-2; D assignment may be TRBD1 or TRBD2 (6 bases each). V was pared by 7 bases and J by 2 bases, with 12 bases between. Per the germline V gene, CDR1 is SGHRS and CDR2 is YFSETQ. This CDR3 is built from 14 residues. For the CDR3, the DNA is TGCGCCAGCTTTTACGGGGGCAACACCGGGGAGCTGTTTTTT. Protein sequence: CASFYGGNTGELFF.

This chain uses TRBV9 with TRBJ2-7; D not resolved. The CDR3 spans 15 residues. CDR1 is SGDLS, CDR2 YYNGEE, per germline. V was pared by 3 bases and J by 5 bases, with 18 bases between. DNA for the CDR3: TGTGCCAGCAGCGAAGGGTCCGGGTTAAGCAACGAGCAGTACTTC. The encoded protein is CASSEGSGLSNEQYF.

The chain couples TRBV4-1 to TRBJ1-6; 7 nucleotides agree with TRBD1. Trimming removed 3 bases from V and 7 bases from J; junction bases left unmatched: 12. In germline, CDR1 is MGHRA, CDR2 YSYEKL. CDR3 length equals 17 residues. CDR3 loop: CASSQGGTAKVNSPLHF. The CDR3 nucleotides read TGCGCCAGCAGCCAGGGTGGGACAGCCAAAGTCAATTCACCCCTCCACTTT.

This clone was seen a few times. The chain is built from TRBV30 and TRBJ1-4, with 7 bases that match TRBD1. The CDR3 spans 15 residues. With 4 bases clipped from V and 2 bases from J, the junction kept 7 bases outside the gene matches. Looked up from germline, CDR1 is GTSNPN and CDR2 is SVGIG (reference sequence). The CDR3 region has the DNA TGTGCCTGGAATTGGGGACAGAATACTAATGAAAAACTGTTTTTT. This gives the protein CAWNWGQNTNEKLFF.

The chain has TRBV7-2 and TRBJ1-2, with D unclear. CDR3 length: 13 residues. Germline assignment: CDR1 SGHTA and CDR2 FQGNSA. V lost 6 bases and J lost 8, with 16 bases in between. In nucleotides, the CDR3 is TGTGCCAGCAGAGGACTATCTTCCGAGGGCTACACCTTC. Residues: CASRGLSSEGYTF.

The chain employs TRBV15 and TRBJ1-1; D unresolved. V lost 6 bases, J lost 5 bases, and 13 bases lay in between. Germline V lookup: CDR1 LNHNV, CDR2 YYDKDF (reference sequence). CDR3 length: 13 residues. The CDR3 sequence: CATRGVASTEAFF. Written as DNA, the CDR3 is TGTGCCACCAGAGGAGTGGCCAGTACTGAAGCTTTCTTT.

This chain connects TRBV9 to TRBJ1-2; D uncertain. V dropped 3 bases and J dropped 4 bases, with 13 bases sitting between them. Germline V gene data show CDR1 as SGDLS and CDR2 as YYNGEE. The length of the CDR3 is 14 residues. The chain's CDR3 is CASSGRGSGYGYTF. The CDR3 nucleotides are TGTGCCAGCAGCGGGCGGGGAAGTGGCTATGGCTACACCTTC.

The chain carries TRBV27 and TRBJ2-3, with D possibly matching TRBD1 (6 bases). V dropped 6 bases and J dropped 4 bases, with 14 bases sitting between them. The germline V gene encodes CDR1 MNHEY and CDR2 SMNVEV (reference sequence). This CDR3 has 14 amino acids. The CDR3 loop is CASRLTGIADTQYF. In DNA, the CDR3 is TGTGCCAGCAGACTTACAGGGATTGCAGATACGCAGTATTTT.

This clone occurred a few times. This rearrangement joins TRBV30 to TRBJ1-1; TRBD1 aligns across 8 bases. V was clipped by 3 bases and J by 5 bases; unmatched bases: 5. The germline V gene has CDR1 GTSNPN and CDR2 SVGIG (reference sequence). The CDR3 length is 13 residues. For the CDR3, the DNA is TGTGCCTGGAGCCTGGACAGGGTTACTGAAGCTTTCTTT. Protein: CAWSLDRVTEAFF.

J is TRBJ2-1 and V is TRBV6-2 or TRBV6-3; 7 bases line up with TRBD2. CDR1 is MNHEY, CDR2 SVGEGT, per germline. This CDR3 has 14 residues. The trim removed 2 bases at V and 10 bases at J, leaving 8 bases unmatched. CDR3 coding DNA: TGTGCCAGCAGTTACCCCGGACTAGTTTACGAGCAGTTCTTC. It yields the protein CASSYPGLVYEQFF.

The rearrangement uses TRBV28 and TRBJ1-5; D is ambiguous. Trimming cost V 6 bases and J 0 bases, with 24 bases left between them. Germline V lookup: CDR1 MDHEN, CDR2 SYDVKM. The CDR3 sequence is 19 residues long. The CDR3 region is CASRPIVPAMKLSNQPQHF. CDR3 nucleotides: TGTGCCAGCAGACCCATAGTCCCCGCCATGAAGCTTAGCAATCAGCCCCAGCATTTT.

The rearrangement uses TRBV19 and TRBJ2-7; perhaps TRBD1 as D (6 bases). CDR1 is LNHDA, CDR2 SQIVND, per germline (reference sequence). Trimming stripped 4 bases from V and 4 bases from J, with 14 bases between. The CDR3 runs to 14 residues. Here the CDR3 reads CASSKDSLTYEQYF. The CDR3 coding sequence is TGTGCCAGTAGTAAGGACAGCTTGACGTACGAGCAGTACTTC.

This chain uses TRBV3-1 (or the pseudogene TRBV3-2) with TRBJ2-1; 14 bases line up with TRBD2. In germline, CDR1 is LGHDT, CDR2 YNNKEL (reference sequence). V lost 0 bases and J lost 8; bases outside the gene matches: 3. The CDR3 length is 16 residues. The CDR3 DNA sequence: TGTGCCAGCAGCCAAGATCGACTAGCGGGAGGGTATGAGCAGTTCTTC. It translates to CASSQDRLAGGYEQFF.

This clone was seen more than once but under ten times. V is TRBV7-8 and J is TRBJ1-1, with D unresolved. V was trimmed by 1 base and J by 1 base, leaving 10 bases between them. Germline CDR1 and CDR2: SGHVS and FQNEAQ. The CDR3 length is 15 residues. The CDR3 region has the DNA TGTGCCAGCAGCTTAGTGGGTGGTGGGAACACTGAAGCTTTCTTT. The encoded protein is CASSLVGGGNTEAFF.

The chain couples TRBV2 to TRBJ1-3; D not certain. Deletions cut 7 bases from V and 7 bases from J, with 17 bases between. This CDR3 is built from 14 residues. Germline loops: CDR1 SNHLY, CDR2 FYNNEI. CDR3 coding DNA: TGTGCCAGCACAAGACGGCCGCAGGCGAACACCATATATTTT. This translates into CASTRRPQANTIYF.

The chain carries TRBV18 and TRBJ1-4; 9 nucleotides agree with TRBD1. Unmatched junction bases numbered 5, after V lost 1 base and J lost 2 bases. The CDR3 is made up of 17 amino acids. CDR1 and CDR2 (germline): KGHSH, LQKENI. CDR3 loop: CASSPRITGGTNEKLFF. The CDR3 region has the DNA TGTGCCAGCTCACCACGTATAACAGGGGGCACTAATGAAAAACTGTTTTTT.

V usage is TRBV24-1 and J usage is TRBJ1-5; TRBD1 is a possible D gene (6 bases). V lost 9 bases and J 2 bases, leaving 22 bases between the germline ends. The germline CDR1 and CDR2 sequences are KGHDR and SFDVKD. The CDR3 runs 17 residues. CDR3 protein: CATAGTNVKRGNQPQHF. In nucleotides, the CDR3 is TGTGCCACCGCCGGGACAAACGTTAAGAGGGGCAATCAGCCCCAGCATTTT.